Sequencing of this T cell receptor (beta chain) was carried out in a study of cytomegalovirus exposure and HLA in healthy donors. The study's findings and limits: The study carried out a later analysis of TCR beta sequences. It associated some 18,000 of them with specific HLA alleles at a false discovery rate of 0.05. Sequencing likely generated an artifact that appeared as a cluster of highly shared sequence variants. Rates of TCR association differed by HLA locus in a later analysis, with DRB1 highest and HLA-C lowest.

V lost 1 base and J lost 5; bases outside the gene matches: 7. The V gene's germline CDR1 is LNHDA and CDR2 SQIVND (reference sequence). This CDR3 has 16 amino acids. Vbeta (60) and Jbeta (13) primers were used in the PCR. Generated by immunoSEQ multiplex PCR, the TCRdb table keeps only in-frame clones and is missing some. The table includes around 120,000 clones, about 76% detected once. A remark on this clone: Its specificity is unknown.

The clonotype originates from a woman under 40 in good health and CMV-seronegative. The gene calls are TRBV19 and TRBJ2-5; 10 positions match TRBD1. The sequencing sample was made of PBMCs. The CDR3 DNA is TGTGCCAGTAGTATAGGTTTGACAGGGGGCGTGGAGACCCAGTACTTC. Protein product: CASSIGLTGGVETQYF.